Listed here is a single TCR beta chain. Its antigen is not known. This record comes from a study of spatial heterogeneity in lung cancer. Study-level background: Follow-up PBMC samples were sequenced when available, at a median of about two years after resection.

Germline-derived CDR1 and CDR2 are MNHEY and SMNVEV (reference sequence). V lost 10 bases and J lost 0, with 16 bases in between. The CDR3 covers 15 residues. As to time point: blood at routine non-recurrence follow-up after resection. TCRdb processed the 5' RACE reads anew with MiXCR; each CDR3 protein has one entry. Of under 150,000 distinct CDR3 sequences listed, less than 14% are singletons. Whole-study findings and limits: There were more appearances of ubiquitous expanded tumor TCRs in blood at resection than at follow-up.

The sample in question was PBMCs, obtained at follow-up. The source of this sequence is a female donor with early-stage non-small cell lung cancer. The rearrangement uses TRBV27 and TRBJ1-5; D uncertain. CDR3 residues: CATKTGLYSNQPQHF. DNA for the CDR3: TGTGCCACGAAAACCGGCCTCTATAGCAATCAGCCCCAGCATTTT.